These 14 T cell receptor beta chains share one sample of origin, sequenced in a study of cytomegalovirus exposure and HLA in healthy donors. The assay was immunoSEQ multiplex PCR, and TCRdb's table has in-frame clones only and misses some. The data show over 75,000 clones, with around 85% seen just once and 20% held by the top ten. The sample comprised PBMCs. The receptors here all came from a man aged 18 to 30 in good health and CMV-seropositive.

CDR3 amino acids: CASSFGGAAGNTIYF. The CDR3 DNA reads TGTGCCAGCAGTTTTGGGGGGGCAGCTGGAAACACCATATATTTT. This rearrangement joins TRBV28 to TRBJ1-3; D possibly corresponds to TRBD1 (6 bases). CDR1 is MDHEN and CDR2 is SYDVKM in the germline V gene. The CDR3 has 15 amino acids. Trimming shortened V by 3 bases and J by 2 bases, and 11 bases separated the two germline ends.

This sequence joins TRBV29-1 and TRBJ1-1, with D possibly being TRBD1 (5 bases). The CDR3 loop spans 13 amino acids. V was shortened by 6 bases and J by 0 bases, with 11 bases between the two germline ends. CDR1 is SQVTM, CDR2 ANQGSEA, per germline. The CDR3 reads CSVTGFLNTEAFF. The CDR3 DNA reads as TGCAGCGTAACAGGATTCTTGAACACTGAAGCTTTCTTT.

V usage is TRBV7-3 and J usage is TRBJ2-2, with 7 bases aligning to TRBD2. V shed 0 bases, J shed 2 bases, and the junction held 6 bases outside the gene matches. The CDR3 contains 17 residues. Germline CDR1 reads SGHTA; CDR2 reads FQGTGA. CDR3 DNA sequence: TGTGCCAGCAGCTTAACCCATTCGGGGGGAAACACCGGGGAGCTGTTTTTT. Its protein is CASSLTHSGGNTGELFF. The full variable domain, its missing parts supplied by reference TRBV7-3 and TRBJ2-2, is GAGVSQTPSNKVTEKGKYVELRCDPISGHTALYWYRQSLGQGPEFLIYFQGTGAADDSGLPNDRFFAVRPEGSVSTLKIQRTERGDSAVYLCASSLTHSGGNTGELFFGEGSRLTVL.

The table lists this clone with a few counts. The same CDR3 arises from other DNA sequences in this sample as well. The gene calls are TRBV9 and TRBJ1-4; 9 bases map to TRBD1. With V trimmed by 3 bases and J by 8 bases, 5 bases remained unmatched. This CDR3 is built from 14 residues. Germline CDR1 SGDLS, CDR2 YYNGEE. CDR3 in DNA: TGTGCCAGCAGCGCACAGGGGGCAGGGGAAAAACTGTTTTTT. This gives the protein CASSAQGAGEKLFF.

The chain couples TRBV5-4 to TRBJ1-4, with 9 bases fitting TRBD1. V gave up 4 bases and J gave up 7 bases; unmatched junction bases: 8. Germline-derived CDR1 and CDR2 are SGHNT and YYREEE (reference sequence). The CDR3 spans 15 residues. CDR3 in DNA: TGTGCCAGCAGCATCAAGGGACAGGGATTTGAAAAACTGTTTTTT. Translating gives CASSIKGQGFEKLFF.

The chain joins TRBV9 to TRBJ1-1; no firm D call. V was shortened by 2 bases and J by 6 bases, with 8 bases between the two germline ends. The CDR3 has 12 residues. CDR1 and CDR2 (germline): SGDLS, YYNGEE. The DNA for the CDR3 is TGTGCCAGCAGCGTCACAGATTCTGAAGCTTTCTTT. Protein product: CASSVTDSEAFF.

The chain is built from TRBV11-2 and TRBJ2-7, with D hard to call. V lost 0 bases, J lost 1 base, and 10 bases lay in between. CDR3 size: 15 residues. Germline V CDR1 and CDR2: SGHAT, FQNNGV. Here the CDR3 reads CASSLDIDTSYEQYF. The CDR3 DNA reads TGTGCCAGCAGCTTAGATATCGACACTTCCTACGAGCAGTACTTC. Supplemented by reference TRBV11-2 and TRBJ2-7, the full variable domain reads EAGVAQSPRYKIIEKRQSVAFWCNPISGHATLYWYQQILGQGPKLLIQFQNNGVVDDSQLPKDRFSAERLKGVDSTLKIQPAKLEDSAVYLCASSLDIDTSYEQYFGPGTRLTVT.

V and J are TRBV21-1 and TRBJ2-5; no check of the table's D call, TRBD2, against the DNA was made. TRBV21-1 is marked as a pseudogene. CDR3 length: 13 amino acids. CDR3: CASSSRREETQYF. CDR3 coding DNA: TGTGCCAGCAGCAGCCGGAGAGAAGAGACCCAGTACTTC.

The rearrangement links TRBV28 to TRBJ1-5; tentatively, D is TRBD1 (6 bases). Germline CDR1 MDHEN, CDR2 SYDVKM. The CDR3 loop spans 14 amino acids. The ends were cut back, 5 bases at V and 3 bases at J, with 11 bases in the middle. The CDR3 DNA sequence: TGTGCCAGCAGTCCGAGACAGGTCAATCAGCCCCAGCATTTT. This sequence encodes CASSPRQVNQPQHF.

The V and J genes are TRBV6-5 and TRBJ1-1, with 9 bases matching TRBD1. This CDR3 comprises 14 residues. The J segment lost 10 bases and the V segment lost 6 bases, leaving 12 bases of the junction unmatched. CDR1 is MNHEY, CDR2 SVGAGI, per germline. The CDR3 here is CASRRTGESSAAFF. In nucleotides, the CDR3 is TGTGCCAGCAGAAGGACAGGGGAAAGCAGTGCAGCTTTCTTT.

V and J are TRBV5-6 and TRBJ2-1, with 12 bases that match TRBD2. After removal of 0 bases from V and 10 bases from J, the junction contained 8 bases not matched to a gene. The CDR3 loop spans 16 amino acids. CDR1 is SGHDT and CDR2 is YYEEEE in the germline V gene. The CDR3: CASSLDLAGGPREQFF. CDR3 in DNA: TGTGCCAGCAGCTTGGATCTAGCGGGAGGGCCAAGAGAGCAGTTCTTC.

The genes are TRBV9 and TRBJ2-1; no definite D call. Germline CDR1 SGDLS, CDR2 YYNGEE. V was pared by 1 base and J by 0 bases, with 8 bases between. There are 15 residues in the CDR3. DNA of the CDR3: TGTGCCAGCAGCGTACAGGTGAGCTCCTACAATGAGCAGTTCTTC. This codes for CASSVQVSSYNEQFF.

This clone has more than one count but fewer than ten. The CDR3 DNA reads as TGTGCCAGCAGTTACGGACGGGACTCCTACGAGCAGTACGTC. It specifies CASSYGRDSYEQYV. The V gene is TRBV6-5, the J gene TRBJ2-7; perhaps TRBD2 as D (5 bases). Germline loops: CDR1 MNHEY, CDR2 SVGAGI. The CDR3 runs to 14 residues. V lost 2 bases and J 0 bases, leaving 8 bases between the germline ends.

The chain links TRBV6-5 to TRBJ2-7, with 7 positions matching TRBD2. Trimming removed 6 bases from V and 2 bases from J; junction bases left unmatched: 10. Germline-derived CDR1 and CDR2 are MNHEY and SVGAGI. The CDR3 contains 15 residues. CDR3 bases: TGTGCCAGCAGGTCCCGGGGAGGGGATACCTACGAGCAGTACTTC. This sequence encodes CASRSRGGDTYEQYF.